The following is a T cell receptor (beta chain) sequence with its context. The data were taken from a study of early T cells in non-severe SARS-CoV-2 infection. The CDR3 consists of 11 residues. TCRdb called the 5' RACE reads again in MiXCR, with one record for every CDR3 protein. The sample carries about 77,000 distinct CDR3 sequences, over 9% recorded once. The chain combines TRBV21-1 with TRBJ1-2. TRBV21-1 is given as a pseudogene. The clonotype comes from an adult who was a healthcare worker with PCR-confirmed SARS-CoV-2 infection or an uninfected control (not recorded which). The specimen was whole blood. CDR3 nucleotides: TGTGCCAGCAGGTTAGACTATGGCTACACCTTC. Translating it yields CASRLDYGYTF.